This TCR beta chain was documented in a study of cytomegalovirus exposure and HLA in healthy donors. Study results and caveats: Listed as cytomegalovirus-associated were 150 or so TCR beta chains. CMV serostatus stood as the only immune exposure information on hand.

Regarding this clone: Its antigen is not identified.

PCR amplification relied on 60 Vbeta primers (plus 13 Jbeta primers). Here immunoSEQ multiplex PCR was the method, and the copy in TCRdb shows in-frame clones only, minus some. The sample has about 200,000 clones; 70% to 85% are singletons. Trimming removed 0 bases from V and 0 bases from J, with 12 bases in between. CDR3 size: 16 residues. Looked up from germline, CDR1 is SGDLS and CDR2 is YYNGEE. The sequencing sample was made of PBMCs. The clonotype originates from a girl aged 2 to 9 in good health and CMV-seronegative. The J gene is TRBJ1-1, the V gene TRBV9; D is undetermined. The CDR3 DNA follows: TGTGCCAGCAGCGTAGACGATGGGCCCCTGAACACTGAAGCTTTCTTT. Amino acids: CASSVDDGPLNTEAFF. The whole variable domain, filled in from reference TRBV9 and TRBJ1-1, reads DSGVTQTPKHLITATGQRVTLRCSPRSGDLSVYWYQQSLDQGLQFLIQYYNGEERAKGNILERFSAQQFPDLHSELNLSSLELGDSALYFCASSVDDGPLNTEAFFGQGTRLTVV.